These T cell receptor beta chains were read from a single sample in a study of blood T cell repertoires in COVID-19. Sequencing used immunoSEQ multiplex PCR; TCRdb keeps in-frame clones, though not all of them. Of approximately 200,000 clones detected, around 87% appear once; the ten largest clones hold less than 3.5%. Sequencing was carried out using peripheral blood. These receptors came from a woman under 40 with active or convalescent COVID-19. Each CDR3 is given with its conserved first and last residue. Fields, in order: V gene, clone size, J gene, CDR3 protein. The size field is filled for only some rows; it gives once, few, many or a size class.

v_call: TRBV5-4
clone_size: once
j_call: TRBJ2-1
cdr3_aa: CASSPKALSSYNEQFF

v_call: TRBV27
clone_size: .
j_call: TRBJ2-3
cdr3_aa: CASSFASGPPRQYF

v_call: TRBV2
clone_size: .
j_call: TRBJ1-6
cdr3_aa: CASRPPTGGGSPLHF

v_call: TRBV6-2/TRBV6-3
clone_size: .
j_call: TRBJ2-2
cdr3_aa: CASSDRWASGANTGELFF

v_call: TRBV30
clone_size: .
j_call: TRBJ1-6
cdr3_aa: CAQQGSYNSPLHF

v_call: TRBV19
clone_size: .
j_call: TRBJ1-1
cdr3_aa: CASSIDSRDTEAFF

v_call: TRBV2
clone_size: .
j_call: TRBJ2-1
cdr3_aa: CASTTSGGYEQFF

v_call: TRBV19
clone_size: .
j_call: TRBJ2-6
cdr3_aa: CASRPSGETGANVLTF

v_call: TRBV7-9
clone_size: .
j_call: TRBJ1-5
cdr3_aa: CASSLGNGQNQPQHF

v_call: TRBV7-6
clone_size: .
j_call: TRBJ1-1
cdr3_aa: CASRPYRGLAFF

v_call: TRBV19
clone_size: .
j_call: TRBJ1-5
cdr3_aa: CASKIGHAGSNQPQHF

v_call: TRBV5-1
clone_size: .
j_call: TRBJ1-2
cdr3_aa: CASSPVGDRGNYGYTF

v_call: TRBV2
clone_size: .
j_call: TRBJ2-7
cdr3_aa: CASSGTSGRSYEQYF

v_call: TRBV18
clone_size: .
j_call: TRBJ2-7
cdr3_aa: CASSQLPGQGTYEQYF

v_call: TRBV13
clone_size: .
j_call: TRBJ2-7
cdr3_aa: CASSPDSSYEQYF

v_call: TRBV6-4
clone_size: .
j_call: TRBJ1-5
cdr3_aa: CASSASYSNQPQHF

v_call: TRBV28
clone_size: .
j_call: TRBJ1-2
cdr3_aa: CASSLYGGTNYGYTF

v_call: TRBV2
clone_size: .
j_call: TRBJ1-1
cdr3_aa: CASSEGGARSEAFF

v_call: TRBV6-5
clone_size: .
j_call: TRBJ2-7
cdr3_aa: CASSYVGGSYEQYF

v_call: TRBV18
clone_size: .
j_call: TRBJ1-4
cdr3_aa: CASSPDRVGAEKLFF

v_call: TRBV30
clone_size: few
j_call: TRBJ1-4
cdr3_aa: CAWSGTPTGEKLFF

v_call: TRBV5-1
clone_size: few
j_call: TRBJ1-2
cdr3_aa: CASSWTGKENGYTF

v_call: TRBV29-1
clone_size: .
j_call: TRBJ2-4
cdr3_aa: CSAVPGTGAKNIQYF

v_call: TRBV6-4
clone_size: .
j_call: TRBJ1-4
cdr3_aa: CASSETGQNEKLFF

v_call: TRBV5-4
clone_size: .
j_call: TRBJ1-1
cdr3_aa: CASSPEVNNVNTEAFF

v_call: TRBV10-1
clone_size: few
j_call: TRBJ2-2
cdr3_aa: CASSESGRDTGELFF

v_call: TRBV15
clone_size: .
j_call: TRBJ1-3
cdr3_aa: CATSRDRQAVYNSGNTIYF

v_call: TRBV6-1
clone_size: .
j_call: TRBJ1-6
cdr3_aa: CASSEARQGARNSPLHF

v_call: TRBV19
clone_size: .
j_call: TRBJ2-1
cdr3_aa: CASSTGQGVLHEQFF

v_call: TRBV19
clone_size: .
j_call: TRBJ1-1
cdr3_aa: CASSTRRVNTEAFF

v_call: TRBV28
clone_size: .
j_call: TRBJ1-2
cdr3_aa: CASSLGGTNYGYTF

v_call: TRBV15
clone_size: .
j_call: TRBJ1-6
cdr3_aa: CATSSIAREDRGRSPLHF

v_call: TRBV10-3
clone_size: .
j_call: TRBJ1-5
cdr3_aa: CAISLESNQPQHF

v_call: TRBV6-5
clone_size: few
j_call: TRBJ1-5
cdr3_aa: CASSLTTGTNQPQHF

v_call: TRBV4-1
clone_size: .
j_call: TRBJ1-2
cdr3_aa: CASSLGRNTNYGYTF

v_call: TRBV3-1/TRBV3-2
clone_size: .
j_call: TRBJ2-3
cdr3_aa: CASSDWRATDTQYF

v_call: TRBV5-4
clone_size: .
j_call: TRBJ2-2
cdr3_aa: CASSPWGTSGSGGELFF

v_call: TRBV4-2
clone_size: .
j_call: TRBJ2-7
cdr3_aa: CASSQATGVFDEQYF

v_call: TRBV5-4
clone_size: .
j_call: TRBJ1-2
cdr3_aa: CASSFAGTGTFYGYTF

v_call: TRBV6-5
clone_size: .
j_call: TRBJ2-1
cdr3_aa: CASSETRLSYNEQFF

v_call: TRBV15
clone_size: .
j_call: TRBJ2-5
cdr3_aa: CATSRSTSEWETQYF

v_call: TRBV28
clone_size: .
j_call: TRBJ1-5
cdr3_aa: CASSRHQPQHF

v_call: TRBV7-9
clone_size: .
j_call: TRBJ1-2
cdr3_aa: CASSSSYGYTF

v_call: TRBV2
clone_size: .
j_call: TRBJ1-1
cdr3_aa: CASSVPSTGNTEAFF

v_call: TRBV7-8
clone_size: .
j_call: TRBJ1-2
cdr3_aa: CASSLGREDYGYTF

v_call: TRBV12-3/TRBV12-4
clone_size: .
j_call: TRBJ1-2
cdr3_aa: CASSSGGDGYTF

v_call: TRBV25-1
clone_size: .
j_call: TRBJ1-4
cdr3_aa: CASSDSSYPSEKLFF

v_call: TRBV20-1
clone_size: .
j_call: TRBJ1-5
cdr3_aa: CSAGGDAGQPQHF

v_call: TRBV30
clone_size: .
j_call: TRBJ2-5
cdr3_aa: CAWGPGTGTKETQYF

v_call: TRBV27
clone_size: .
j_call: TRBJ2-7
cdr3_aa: CASSLGQGFYEQYF